The entry that follows covers one TCR beta chain sequence. The sample belongs to a study of blood T cell repertoires in COVID-19. Study details: COVID-19 samples collected from the United States, Italy and Spain covered acute and convalescent phases. T cells, B-cell-depleted T cells, or PBMCs supplied cDNA or gDNA.

As processed by the authors: Amplified reference gene primers provided the basis for estimating nucleated cell counts. The table came from immunoSEQ multiplex PCR; TCRdb's copy has only in-frame clones and leaves some out. V and J calls and clone size follow that table, whereas D and trimming were derived from the DNA. The sample contains approximately 230,000 clones, about 90% of which appear only once. Material for sequencing was peripheral blood. The TCR was taken from a man older than 75 with acute or convalescent COVID-19.

The CDR3 spells CASSIPGGTEAFF. The CDR3 bases are TGTGCCAGCAGCATACCAGGGGGCACTGAAGCTTTCTTT. This rearrangement joins TRBV3-1 (or the pseudogene TRBV3-2) to TRBJ1-1, with 7 bases lining up with TRBD1. V shed 5 bases and J 4 bases; nucleotides not matched to a gene: 4. This CDR3 spans 13 amino acids. Germline V gene lookup returns CDR1 LGHDT and CDR2 YNNKEL (reference sequence).